A single TCR beta chain is shown here with its context. As yet, its antigen is unknown. Every donor was a healthy person donating bone marrow. PCR was performed using 60 Vbeta and 13 Jbeta primers. Clones were read by immunoSEQ multiplex PCR, and TCRdb kept only the in-frame ones, dropping some. In the table there are approximately 97,000 clones, less than 85% of which are singletons. The sample belongs to a study of cytomegalovirus exposure and HLA in healthy donors. Study outcomes and limitations: With further analysis later on, most CMV-associated TCR beta chains appeared HLA-restricted. In a later analysis, TCR beta V- and J-gene trimming showed a link to a missense DCLRE1C variant. Earlier analysis found most TCR beta V segments productive about 87% or about 30% of the time.

The sample comprised PBMCs. The TCR sequence derives from a man aged 35 to 55 in good health and CMV-seronegative.

CDR3 nucleotide sequence: TGCGCCAGCAGCTTGGTCGCAGGGGCCTCCTACGAGCAGTACTTC. This codes for CASSLVAGASYEQYF. V is TRBV5-1 and J is TRBJ2-7, with D tentatively TRBD1 (6 bases). The germline gives CDR1 SGHRS, CDR2 YFSETQ. The CDR3 is made up of 15 amino acids. V was pared by 0 bases and J by 0 bases, with 10 bases between.